The subject of this entry is one TCR beta chain. Its antigen is unknown. Russia was home to the donors, healthy Caucasian individuals aged roughly 6 to 95. The extraction recovered at least 5.5 micrograms of total RNA per sample. The sample belongs to a study of blood T cells in healthy people across ages. Study-wide results and limits: Leaving the PBMCs unsorted stopped any conclusive comparison of naive versus antigen-experienced cells. Per million T cells, TCR beta diversity dropped roughly linearly as age increased.

The CDR3 is 15 amino acids. Germline CDR1 and CDR2: DFQATT and SNEGSKA (reference sequence). The V and J ends lost 1 base and 1 base respectively, with 13 bases between them. For the second PCR, which ran for 7 to 11 cycles, a sample-barcoded 5' primer and a J-beta primer mix were used. Via MiXCR, TCRdb re-called the 5' RACE reads, giving one row per CDR3 protein. The sample contains around 1,800,000 distinct CDR3 sequences, about 39% of which appear only once. The receptor's source is a human donor in good health. The chain recombines TRBV20-1 with TRBJ1-1; tentative D call: TRBD1 (5 bases). Sequencing was performed on blood. The CDR3 loop reads CSARALGAGNTEAFF. The CDR3 region has the DNA TGCAGTGCTAGAGCCCTCGGGGCCGGGAACACTGAAGCTTTCTTT.